These 3 T cell receptor beta chains originate from one sample sequenced in a study of cytomegalovirus exposure and HLA in healthy donors (dated by TCRdb to 2015 to 2018). The library was obtained by the immunoSEQ multiplex PCR assay. The multiplex PCR relied on a mix of 60 forward primers for TCR Vbeta segments and 13 reverse primers for TCR Jbeta segments. TCRdb provides this immuneACCESS table in a form limited to in-frame rearrangements. Some clones are lacking; in checked studies, under half of them reflect an unresolved V gene, and why the rest are absent is not known. The sample table lists around 130,000 clones, about three quarters of them with a count of one. The ten most abundant clones make up just over 1% of the sample. The sequencing input was PBMCs. The origin of the receptors is a human donor in good health.

A single count supports this clone. One end of the junction does not line up with germline, which may come from a read error. The chain couples TRBV7-9 to TRBJ2-1, with D possibly TRBD1 on 5 matching bases. Germline V lookup: CDR1 SEHNR, CDR2 FQNEAQ (reference sequence). CDR3 length equals 12 residues. CDR3 coding DNA: TGTTCCAGCAGCTTAAGGGGAAATGAGCAGTTCTTC. Protein product: CSSSLRGNEQFF.

The V call is TRBV6-5, the J call TRBJ1-3; possibly TRBD1 for D (6 bases). This CDR3 region has 14 residues. Trimming pared 5 bases from V and 1 base from J, leaving 9 bases between. The V gene's germline CDR1 is MNHEY and CDR2 SVGAGI. CDR3 loop: CASSGTPSGNTIYF. CDR3 in DNA: TGTGCCAGCAGTGGGACACCGTCTGGAAACACCATATATTTT.

This clone was detected once. V usage is TRBV4-1 and J usage is TRBJ1-2; 8 bases align to TRBD1. Per the germline V gene, CDR1 is MGHRA and CDR2 is YSYEKL. After removal of 4 bases from V and 2 bases from J, the junction contained 3 bases not matched to a gene. The CDR3 has 14 amino acids. The CDR3 loop reads CASSRDRGNYGYTF. In DNA form, the CDR3 reads TGCGCCAGCAGCCGCGACAGGGGAAACTATGGCTACACCTTC.